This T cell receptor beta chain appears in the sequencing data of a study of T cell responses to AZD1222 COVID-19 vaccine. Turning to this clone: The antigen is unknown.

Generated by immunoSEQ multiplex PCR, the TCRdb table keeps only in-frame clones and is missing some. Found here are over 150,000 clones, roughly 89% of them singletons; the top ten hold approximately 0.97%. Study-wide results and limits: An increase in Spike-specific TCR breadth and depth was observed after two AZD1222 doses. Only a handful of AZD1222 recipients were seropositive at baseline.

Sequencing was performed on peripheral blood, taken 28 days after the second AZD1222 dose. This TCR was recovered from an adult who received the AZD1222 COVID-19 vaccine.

This CDR3 is CATRAATDTQYF. CDR3 DNA sequence: TGTGCCACCAGAGCTGCCACAGATACGCAGTATTTT. This sequence joins TRBV6-5 and TRBJ2-3, with unresolved D. Trimming took off 10 bases at V and 2 bases at J, with 10 bases between the two ends. The germline V gene encodes CDR1 MNHEY and CDR2 SVGAGI. The CDR3 covers 12 residues.